A selection of T cell receptor beta chains follows, all from one sample in a study of CD8+ T cells in alopecia areata. Libraries were prepared by immunoSEQ multiplex PCR; TCRdb keeps only in-frame clonotypes and omits some of them. The data hold some 190,000 clones, with approximately 50% observed a single time. The specimen was CD8+ T cells sorted from blood, collected at roughly week 53, from a patient treated with tofacitinib. The origin of the receptors is a human donor with alopecia areata. CDR3s include the opening cysteine and the closing phenylalanine or tryptophan. Fields, in order: J gene, V gene, clone size, D gene, CDR3 protein, CDR3 DNA. D genes are given only for firm matches. Clone size is not always given. Where it is, it says once, few, many or a class for expanded clones.

TRBJ2-2,TRBV5-6,.,TRBD2,CASSPWQGGTNTGELFF,TGTGCCAGCAGCCCCTGGCAGGGAGGGACGAACACCGGGGAGCTGTTTTTT
TRBJ2-6,TRBV29-1,few,.,CSVGQGGSGANVLTF,TGCAGCGTTGGACAGGGAGGTTCGGGGGCCAACGTCCTGACTTTC
TRBJ2-7,TRBV11-1,.,.,CASSSDPPYEQYF,TGTGCCAGCAGTTCCGACCCCCCCTACGAGCAGTACTTC
TRBJ1-6,TRBV18,few,TRBD1,CASSSDRAYSPLHF,TGTGCCAGCTCGTCGGACAGGGCATATTCACCCCTCCACTTT
TRBJ1-1,TRBV16,.,TRBD1,CASSLPGRGHEAFF,TGTGCCAGCAGCCTCCCGGGAAGGGGGCACGAAGCTTTCTTT
TRBJ2-3,TRBV7-9,.,TRBD2,CASSLFSGEDTQYF,TGTGCCAGCAGCTTATTCAGCGGGGAAGATACGCAGTATTTT
TRBJ1-1,TRBV4-1,.,TRBD1,CASSQKTGTNTEAFF,TGCGCCAGCAGCCAAAAGACAGGGACGAACACTGAAGCTTTCTTT
TRBJ1-1,TRBV5-6,.,.,CASSLGHTNTEAFF,TGTGCCAGCAGCTTGGGTCATACGAACACTGAAGCTTTCTTT
TRBJ2-1,TRBV29-1,.,.,CSVFGAEQFF,TGCAGCGTTTTTGGGGCTGAGCAGTTCTTC
TRBJ2-5,TRBV6-5,few,.,CASSSMGETQYF,TGTGCCAGCAGTTCAATGGGGGAGACCCAGTACTTC
TRBJ2-7,TRBV15,.,TRBD2,CATSRLAGYEQYF,TGTGCCACCAGCAGACTAGCGGGGTACGAGCAGTACTTC
TRBJ2-2,TRBV7-2,few,.,CASSPGRVSTGELFF,TGTGCCAGCAGCCCCGGAAGGGTTAGCACCGGGGAGCTGTTTTTT
TRBJ2-1,TRBV30,.,.,CAWSPQGNEQFF,TGTGCCTGGAGCCCACAGGGAAATGAGCAGTTCTTC
TRBJ1-1,TRBV9,.,.,CASRPWGENEAFF,TGTGCCAGCAGACCTTGGGGGGAGAATGAAGCTTTCTTT
TRBJ2-4,TRBV5-6,.,.,CASSFGDIQYF,TGTGCCAGCAGCTTCGGGGACATTCAGTACTTC
TRBJ2-7,TRBV27,.,TRBD1,CASSLRGQSDEQYF,TGTGCCAGCAGTTTAAGGGGACAGTCTGACGAGCAGTACTTC
TRBJ2-3,TRBV11-1,.,.,CASSREGELDTQYF,TGTGCCAGCAGCCGCGAGGGGGAGCTGGATACGCAGTATTTT
TRBJ1-5,TRBV27,.,TRBD1,CASSLDRVNQPQHF,TGTGCCAGCAGTCTTGACAGGGTCAATCAGCCCCAGCATTTT
TRBJ1-5,TRBV27,.,.,CASSLGMYQPQHF,TGTGCCAGCAGTTTAGGAATGTATCAGCCCCAGCATTTT
TRBJ1-2,TRBV9,.,.,CASSVGGAANYGYTF,TGTGCCAGCAGCGTAGGTGGGGCAGCTAACTATGGCTACACCTTC
TRBJ2-5,TRBV7-2,few,.,CASSLAAGLQETQYF,TGTGCCAGCAGCTTAGCGGCGGGCCTCCAAGAGACCCAGTACTTC
TRBJ2-5,TRBV27,.,.,CASSLLGKQETQYF,TGTGCCAGCAGTTTATTGGGGAAACAAGAGACCCAGTACTTC
TRBJ1-1,TRBV6-5,.,.,CASLPFGQSNTEAFF,TGTGCCAGCTTACCTTTTGGGCAATCGAACACTGAAGCTTTCTTT
TRBJ1-2,TRBV27,.,.,CASSPSQGQTYYGYTF,TGTGCCAGCAGTCCCTCCCAGGGCCAAACGTACTATGGCTACACCTTC
TRBJ1-1,TRBV7-9,few,TRBD1,CASSLAGGGTEAFF,TGTGCCAGCAGCTTAGCAGGGGGCGGCACTGAAGCTTTCTTT
TRBJ2-3,TRBV11-2,.,TRBD1,CASSPSTGRQYF,TGTGCCAGCAGCCCTTCGACAGGGAGGCAGTATTTT
TRBJ2-5,TRBV30,.,.,CAWSVSGETQYF,TGTGCCTGGAGTGTAAGTGGAGAGACCCAGTACTTC
TRBJ1-4,TRBV7-9,.,TRBD1,CASSLAEGQGGEKLFF,TGTGCCAGCAGCTTAGCGGAGGGACAGGGAGGAGAAAAACTGTTTTTT
TRBJ1-5,TRBV6-5,.,.,CASSYRGRNQPQHF,TGTGCCAGCAGTTACCGTGGCCGGAATCAGCCCCAGCATTTT
TRBJ1-1,TRBV7-9,few,TRBD1,CASSWTGGGTEAFF,TGTGCCAGCAGCTGGACAGGGGGCGGCACTGAAGCTTTCTTT
TRBJ1-1,TRBV4-1,.,.,CASSQQMGQDTEAFF,TGCGCCAGCAGCCAACAAATGGGACAAGACACTGAAGCTTTCTTT
TRBJ1-5,TRBV10-3,few,.,CAISTDRGSQPQHF,TGTGCCATCAGTACCGACAGAGGGAGTCAGCCCCAGCATTTT
TRBJ2-7,TRBV19,few,.,CASSRDPRDYEQYF,TGTGCCAGTAGTAGGGACCCTCGGGACTACGAGCAGTACTTC
TRBJ1-2,TRBV30,.,TRBD1,CAWGTVSYTF,TGTGCCTGGGGGACAGTGAGCTACACCTTC
TRBJ1-2,TRBV27,few,.,CASSPSSGHRGYGYTF,TGTGCCAGCAGTCCGTCCTCCGGGCATCGAGGCTATGGCTACACCTTC
TRBJ2-7,TRBV4-1,.,.,CASSQERGEGHEQYF,TGCGCCAGCAGCCAAGAGAGGGGCGAGGGACACGAGCAGTACTTC
TRBJ2-1,TRBV11-2,once,.,CASSRRGEGSYNEQFF,TGTGCCAGCAGCCGACGGGGAGAGGGCTCCTACAATGAGCAGTTCTTC
TRBJ1-1,TRBV27,few,.,CASSGGVNTEAFF,TGTGCCAGCAGTGGGGGAGTGAACACTGAAGCTTTCTTT
TRBJ1-1,TRBV7-3,.,.,CASSPRGDNTEAFF,TGTGCCAGCAGCCCCCGAGGAGATAACACTGAAGCTTTCTTT
TRBJ2-3,TRBV27,.,.,CASSARVASTDTQYF,TGTGCCAGCAGTGCGCGGGTAGCTAGCACAGATACGCAGTATTTT
TRBJ2-1,TRBV5-6,.,.,CASSSMVNEQFF,TGTGCCAGCAGCTCCATGGTCAATGAGCAGTTCTTC
TRBJ2-5,TRBV29-1,.,.,CSVDIGGNQETQYF,TGCAGCGTTGATATAGGAGGGAACCAAGAGACCCAGTACTTC
TRBJ1-2,TRBV29-1,few,TRBD1,CSDGGTGLYTF,TGCAGCGACGGCGGGACAGGGCTCTATACCTTC
TRBJ2-7,TRBV4-1,once,.,CASSQEECCEQYF,TGCGCCAGCAGCCAAGAAGAGTGCTGCGAGCAGTACTTC
TRBJ2-1,TRBV6-1,once,.,CASIEGSSYNEQFF,TGTGCCAGCATTGAGGGGAGCTCCTACAATGAGCAGTTCTTC
TRBJ2-7,TRBV29-1,.,.,CSAWGEGASYEQYF,TGCAGCGCCTGGGGGGAGGGGGCCTCCTACGAGCAGTACTTC
TRBJ2-3,TRBV4-3,.,TRBD2,CASSAGGPPADTQYF,TGCGCCAGCAGCGCGGGGGGACCTCCCGCAGATACGCAGTATTTT
TRBJ2-2,TRBV30,.,TRBD2,CAWNGASGATPNTGELFF,TGTGCCTGGAACGGCGCTAGCGGGGCAACTCCGAACACCGGGGAGCTGTTTTTT
TRBJ2-7,TRBV9,.,.,CASSVAGGHYEQYF,TGTGCCAGCAGCGTAGCCGGGGGGCACTACGAGCAGTACTTC
TRBJ2-1,TRBV5-1,.,.,CASRDSYNEQFF,TGCGCCAGCAGGGACTCATACAATGAGCAGTTCTTC
TRBJ1-1,TRBV30,.,.,CAWANGIYTEAFF,TGTGCCTGGGCAAATGGGATTTACACTGAAGCTTTCTTT
TRBJ2-5,TRBV5-1,few,.,CASSLSHGGETQYF,TGCGCCAGCAGCTTGAGTCACGGGGGAGAGACCCAGTACTTC
TRBJ2-7,TRBV7-3,.,TRBD1,CASSFGTGYEQYF,TGTGCCAGCAGCTTTGGGACAGGCTACGAGCAGTACTTC
TRBJ1-1,TRBV7-8,.,TRBD1,CASSLAGQGTGTEAFF,TGTGCCAGCAGCCTTGCGGGACAGGGGACGGGCACTGAAGCTTTCTTT
TRBJ1-2,TRBV4-3,.,.,CASSLNQELDNYGYTF,TGCGCCAGCAGCCTCAACCAGGAGTTAGATAACTATGGCTACACCTTC
TRBJ1-2,TRBV7-2,.,.,CASSLQGIGVFGYTF,TGTGCCAGCAGCTTACAAGGGATCGGGGTATTTGGCTACACCTTC
TRBJ1-1,TRBV4-3,.,.,CASSQVYGNTEAFF,TGCGCCAGCAGCCAAGTCTACGGGAACACTGAAGCTTTCTTT
TRBJ2-7,TRBV10-3,.,.,CAMSVRGENSYEQYF,TGTGCCATGAGTGTTAGGGGGGAAAACTCCTACGAGCAGTACTTC